The sequence of this T cell receptor beta chain was determined in a study of blood T cells in healthy people across ages. This clonotype was counted only a few times. The CDR3 is 17 residues long. Germline assignment: CDR1 LGHNA and CDR2 YSLEER. Unmatched junction bases numbered 8, after V lost 0 bases and J lost 2 bases. A second PCR, run for about 7 to 11 cycles, used a sample-barcoded 5' primer plus a J-beta primer mix. Using its own MiXCR run on the 5' RACE reads, TCRdb lists one record per CDR3 protein. Of some 1,500,000 distinct CDR3 sequences in the sample, approximately 39% were seen once. The V and J genes are TRBV4-3 and TRBJ2-3, with 7 positions matching TRBD2. The receptor was derived from a woman in her late teens or twenties in good health. The source material was blood. CDR3 DNA: TGCGCCAGCAGCCAAGAGAGGTCTAGCGGACTCACAGATACGCAGTATTTT. Its protein product is CASSQERSSGLTDTQYF.